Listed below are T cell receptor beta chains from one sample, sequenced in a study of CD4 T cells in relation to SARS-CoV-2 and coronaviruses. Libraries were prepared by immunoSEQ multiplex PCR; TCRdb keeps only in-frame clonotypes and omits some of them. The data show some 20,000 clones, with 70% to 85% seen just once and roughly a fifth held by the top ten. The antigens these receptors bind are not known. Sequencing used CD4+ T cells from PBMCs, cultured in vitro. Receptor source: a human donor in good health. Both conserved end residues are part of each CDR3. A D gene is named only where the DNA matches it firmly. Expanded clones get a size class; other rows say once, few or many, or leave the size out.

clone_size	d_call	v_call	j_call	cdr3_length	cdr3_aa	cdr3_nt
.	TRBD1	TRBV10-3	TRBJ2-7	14	CAISILDRGNEQYF	TGTGCCATCAGTATCCTGGACAGGGGGAACGAGCAGTACTTC
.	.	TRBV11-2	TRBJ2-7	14	CASSLEWVTVGQYF	TGTGCCAGCAGCTTAGAATGGGTCACGGTCGGGCAGTACTTC
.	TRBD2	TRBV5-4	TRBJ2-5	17	CASSPGLAGGFQETQYF	TGTGCCAGCAGCCCGGGACTAGCGGGAGGATTTCAAGAGACCCAGTACTTC
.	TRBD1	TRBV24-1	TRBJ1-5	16	CATSDGQGRGNQPQHF	TGTGCCACCAGTGATGGACAGGGTCGGGGCAATCAGCCCCAGCATTTT
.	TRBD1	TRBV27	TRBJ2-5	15	CASSPGTGGAETQYF	TGTGCCAGCAGTCCGGGGACAGGGGGCGCGGAGACCCAGTACTTC
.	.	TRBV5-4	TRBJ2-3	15	CASSLSQLGTDTQYF	TGTGCCAGCAGCTTGTCCCAACTGGGGACAGATACGCAGTATTTT
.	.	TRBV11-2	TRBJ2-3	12	CASSLVGDTQYF	TGTGCCAGCAGCTTAGTTGGGGATACGCAGTATTTT
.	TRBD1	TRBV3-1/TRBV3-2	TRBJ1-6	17	CASSQDWTGTYNSPLHF	TGTGCCAGCAGCCAAGATTGGACAGGGACCTATAATTCACCCCTCCACTTT
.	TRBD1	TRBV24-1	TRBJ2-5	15	CATSDWDSPEETQYF	TGTGCCACCAGTGATTGGGACAGCCCGGAAGAGACCCAGTACTTC
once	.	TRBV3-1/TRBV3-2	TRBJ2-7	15	CASSQEGSPLYEQYF	TGTGCCAGCAGCCAAGAGGGCAGTCCCCTCTACGAGCAGTACTTC
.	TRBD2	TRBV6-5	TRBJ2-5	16	CASSYDVAGEGETQYF	TGTGCCAGCAGTTACGATGTAGCGGGAGAGGGGGAGACCCAGTACTTC
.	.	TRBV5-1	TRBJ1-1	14	CASNEQGGGTEAFF	TGCGCCAGCAATGAACAGGGTGGTGGGACTGAAGCTTTCTTT
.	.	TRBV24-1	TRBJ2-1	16	CATSDYDRAGNNEQFF	TGTGCCACCAGTGATTACGACAGGGCGGGGAACAATGAGCAGTTCTTC
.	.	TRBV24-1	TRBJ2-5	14	CATSDSGQSETQYF	TGTGCCACCAGTGATTCAGGACAATCGGAGACCCAGTACTTC
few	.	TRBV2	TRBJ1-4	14	CASGIGARSEKLFF	TGTGCCAGCGGAATTGGGGCCAGGTCTGAAAAACTGTTTTTT
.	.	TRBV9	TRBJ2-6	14	CASSARTGANVLTF	TGTGCCAGCAGCGCCCGGACTGGGGCCAACGTCCTGACTTTC
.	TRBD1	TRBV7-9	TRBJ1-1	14	CASSDGQGNTEAFF	TGTGCCAGCAGCGATGGACAGGGGAACACTGAAGCTTTCTTT
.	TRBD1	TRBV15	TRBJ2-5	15	CATSRDGQGQETQYF	TGTGCCACCAGCAGAGATGGACAGGGGCAAGAGACCCAGTACTTC
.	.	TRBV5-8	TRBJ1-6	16	CASSLAGSSYNSPLHF	TGTGCCAGCAGCTTGGCGGGAAGCTCCTATAATTCACCCCTCCACTTT
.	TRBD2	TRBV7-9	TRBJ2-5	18	CASSSSRLAGWFQETQYF	TGTGCCAGCAGCTCCTCTCGACTAGCGGGATGGTTTCAAGAGACCCAGTACTTC
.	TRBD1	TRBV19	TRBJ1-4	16	CASRRTGYATNEKLFF	TGTGCCAGTAGAAGGACAGGGTATGCAACTAATGAAAAACTGTTTTTT
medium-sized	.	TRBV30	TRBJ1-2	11	CAWSAVSGYTF	TGTGCCTGGAGTGCTGTAAGTGGCTACACCTTC
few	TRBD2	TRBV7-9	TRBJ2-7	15	CASSQAPGGTYEQYF	TGTGCCAGCAGCCAGGCACCGGGAGGGACCTACGAGCAGTACTTC
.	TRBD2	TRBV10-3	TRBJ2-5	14	CAISGREGQETQYF	TGTGCCATCAGTGGCCGGGAGGGACAAGAGACCCAGTACTTC
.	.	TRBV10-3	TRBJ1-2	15	CAISALGGPNYGYTF	TGTGCCATCAGTGCCCTGGGGGGACCTAACTATGGCTACACCTTC
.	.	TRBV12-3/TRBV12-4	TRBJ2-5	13	CASSLQGGETQYF	TGTGCCAGCAGTTTGCAGGGCGGGGAGACCCAGTACTTC
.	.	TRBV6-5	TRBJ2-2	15	CASERTGANTGELFF	TGTGCCAGCGAGAGGACGGGAGCAAACACCGGGGAGCTGTTTTTT
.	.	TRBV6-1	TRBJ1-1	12	CASSERVDPAFF	TGTGCCAGCAGTGAAAGGGTGGACCCGGCTTTCTTT